The entry below describes one T cell receptor (beta chain). The data were taken from a study of PD-1 blockade in mismatch repair-deficient tumors. The germline gives CDR1 WNHNN, CDR2 SYGVQD (reference sequence). The CDR3 contains 16 residues. V lost 0 bases, J lost 5 bases, and 6 bases stayed unmatched. The protocol was immunoSEQ multiplex PCR, while the TCRdb copy is restricted to in-frame clones and leaves out a portion. The data show 11,000 to 15,000 clones, around 84% seen once. The sequence was obtained from an adult with mismatch repair-deficient cancer. This chain connects TRBV10-1 to TRBJ2-1; 8 positions agree with TRBD1. The sample consisted of PBMCs, taken around 15 weeks after starting pembrolizumab. CDR3 amino acids: CASSESSGGINNEQFF. The CDR3, as DNA: TGCGCCAGCAGTGAGTCGTCAGGGGGCATAAACAATGAGCAGTTCTTC.